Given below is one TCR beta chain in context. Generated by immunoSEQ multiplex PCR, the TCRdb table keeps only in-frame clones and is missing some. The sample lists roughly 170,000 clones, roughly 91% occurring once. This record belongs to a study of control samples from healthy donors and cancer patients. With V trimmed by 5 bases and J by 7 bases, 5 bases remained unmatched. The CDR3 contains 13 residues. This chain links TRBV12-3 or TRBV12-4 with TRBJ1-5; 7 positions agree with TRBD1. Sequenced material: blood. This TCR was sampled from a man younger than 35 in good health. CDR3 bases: TGTGCCAGCAGTCTAACAGGGGAACAGCCCCAGCATTTT. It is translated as CASSLTGEQPQHF.